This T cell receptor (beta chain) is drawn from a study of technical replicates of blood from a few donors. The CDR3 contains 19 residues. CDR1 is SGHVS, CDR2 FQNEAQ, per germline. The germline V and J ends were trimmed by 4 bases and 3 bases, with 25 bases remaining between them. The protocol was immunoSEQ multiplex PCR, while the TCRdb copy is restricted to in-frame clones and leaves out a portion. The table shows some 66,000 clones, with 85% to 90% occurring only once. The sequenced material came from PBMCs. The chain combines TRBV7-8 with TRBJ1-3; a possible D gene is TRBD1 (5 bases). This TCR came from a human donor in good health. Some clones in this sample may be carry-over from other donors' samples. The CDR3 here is CASSSSRSGGVVFGNTIYF. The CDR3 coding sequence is TGTGCCAGCAGCTCTAGCAGGTCGGGAGGGGTTGTCTTTGGAAACACCATATATTTT. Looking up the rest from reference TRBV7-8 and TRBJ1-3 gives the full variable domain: GAGVSQSPRYKVAKRGQDVALRCDPISGHVSLFWYQQALGQGPEFLTYFQNEAQLDKSGLPSDRFFAERPEGSVSTLKIQRTQQEDSAVYLCASSSSRSGGVVFGNTIYFGEGSWLTVV.